These 7 T cell receptor beta chains came from one sample sequenced in a study of CD8+ T cells in alopecia areata. cDNA prepared by RNA extraction and subsequent reverse transcription served as the template for sequencing. TCRdb's copy holds only in-frame clones and misses some; the assay was immunoSEQ multiplex PCR. The table shows some 150,000 clones, with 62% occurring only once. The sequenced material came from CD8+ T cells sorted from blood. These receptors came from a human donor in good health.

On this clone: Mismatch with germline at one junction end may stem from a read error. V gene TRBV5-5 combines with J gene TRBJ1-1; 9 bases agree with TRBD1. In germline, CDR1 is SGHKS, CDR2 YYEKEE (reference sequence). There are 14 residues in the CDR3. This chain's CDR3 is CASSLGQGGTEAFF. Here the CDR3 DNA reads TGTGCCAGCAGCTTGGGACAGGGGGGTACTGAAGCCTTCTTT.

This clone was found a few times. V gene TRBV29-1 combines with J gene TRBJ2-7; D gene unclear. The CDR3 covers 17 residues. V dropped 0 bases and J dropped 1 base, with 19 bases sitting between them. Germline V gives CDR1 SQVTM, CDR2 ANQGSEA. The chain's CDR3 is CSVEEIRVESGSYEQYF. The CDR3 DNA sequence: TGCAGCGTTGAAGAAATTCGAGTTGAGTCAGGTTCCTACGAGCAGTACTTC.

The DNA for the CDR3 is TGCAGCGGCCGACATTCAGGCACCGGGGAGCTGTTTTTT. Its translation is CSGRHSGTGELFF. The chain combines TRBV29-1 with TRBJ2-2; D gene ambiguous. There are 13 residues in the CDR3. The germline V and J ends were trimmed by 7 bases and 4 bases, with 13 bases remaining between them. Germline V CDR1 and CDR2: SQVTM, ANQGSEA.

The CDR3 loop reads CASSLASGVYNEQFF. CDR3 sequence (DNA): TGCGCCAGCAGCTTGGCTAGCGGGGTCTACAATGAGCAGTTCTTC. The V and J genes are TRBV5-1 and TRBJ2-1; TRBD2 matches at 9 bases. With V trimmed by 0 bases and J by 3 bases, 1 base remained unmatched. CDR3 length: 15 amino acids. CDR1 and CDR2 from the germline V gene are SGHRS and YFSETQ.

This clone was seen a handful of times. The chain has TRBV16 and TRBJ1-5; TRBD1 agrees at 8 bases. CDR3 length: 16 residues. Per germline, CDR1 KGHSY and CDR2 FQNENV. The junction had 6 bases not matched to a gene; V was cut back by 3 bases and J by 2 bases. CDR3 in amino acids: CASSHLLGQGNQPQHF. For the CDR3, the DNA is TGTGCCAGCAGCCACCTCCTGGGACAGGGCAATCAGCCCCAGCATTTT.

The chain uses TRBV4-2 and TRBJ2-7; a weak D match, TRBD2 (6 bases). This CDR3 has 13 amino acids. Trimming left V 2 bases short and J 5 bases short, with 10 bases between. CDR1 and CDR2 from the germline V gene are LGHNA and YNFKEQ. This CDR3 is CASSQSGVHEQYF. In nucleotides, the CDR3 is TGTGCCAGCAGCCAATCGGGAGTCCACGAGCAGTACTTC.

The chain is built from TRBV29-1 and TRBJ2-3; the D is unclear. Germline lookup yields CDR1 SQVTM and CDR2 ANQGSEA. CDR3 length equals 11 residues. CDR3 amino acids: CREGSRDTQYF. The CDR3 nucleotides are TGCAGAGAAGGGTCCCGAGATACGCAGTATTTT.